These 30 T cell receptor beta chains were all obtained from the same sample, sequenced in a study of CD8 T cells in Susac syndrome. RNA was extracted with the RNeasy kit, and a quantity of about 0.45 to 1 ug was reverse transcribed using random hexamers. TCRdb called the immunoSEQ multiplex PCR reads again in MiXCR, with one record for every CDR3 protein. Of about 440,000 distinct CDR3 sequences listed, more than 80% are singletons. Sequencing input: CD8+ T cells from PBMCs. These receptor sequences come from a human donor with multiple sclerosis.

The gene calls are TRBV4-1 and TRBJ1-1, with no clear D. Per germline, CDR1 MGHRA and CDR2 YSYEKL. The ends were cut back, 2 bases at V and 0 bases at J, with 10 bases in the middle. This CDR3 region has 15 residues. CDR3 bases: TGCGCCAGCAGCCAAACTCAGATGATGAACACTGAAGCTTTCTTT. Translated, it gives CASSQTQMMNTEAFF.

DNA of the CDR3: TGTGCCAGTAGTTCAGTCCACGGGGAGCAGTTCTTC. It encodes CASSSVHGEQFF. The gene calls are TRBV19 and TRBJ2-1; D remains unclear. CDR1 is LNHDA and CDR2 is SQIVND in the germline V gene (reference sequence). The CDR3 has 12 residues. The V end lost 5 bases, the J end lost 10 bases, and 12 bases lay between the germline ends.

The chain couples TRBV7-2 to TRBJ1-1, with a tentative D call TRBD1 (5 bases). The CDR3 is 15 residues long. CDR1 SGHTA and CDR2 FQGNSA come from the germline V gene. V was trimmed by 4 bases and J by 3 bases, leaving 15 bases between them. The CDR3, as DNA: TGTGCCAGCAGCTCACTCGGGGCGATTTACACTGAAGCTTTCTTT. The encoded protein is CASSSLGAIYTEAFF.

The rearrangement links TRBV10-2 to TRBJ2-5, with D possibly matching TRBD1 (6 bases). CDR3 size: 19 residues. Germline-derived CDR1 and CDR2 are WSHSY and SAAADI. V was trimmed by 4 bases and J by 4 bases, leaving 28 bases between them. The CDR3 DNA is TGCGCCAGCAGTGGGACGATTACCCAGCAACAGGGCTGGAGAGAGACCCAGTACTTC. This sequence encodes CASSGTITQQQGWRETQYF.

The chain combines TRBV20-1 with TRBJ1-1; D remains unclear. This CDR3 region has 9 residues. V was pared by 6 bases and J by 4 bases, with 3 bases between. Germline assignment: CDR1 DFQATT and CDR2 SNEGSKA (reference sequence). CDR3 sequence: CSAGTEAFF. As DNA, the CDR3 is TGCAGTGCAGGCACTGAAGCTTTCTTT.

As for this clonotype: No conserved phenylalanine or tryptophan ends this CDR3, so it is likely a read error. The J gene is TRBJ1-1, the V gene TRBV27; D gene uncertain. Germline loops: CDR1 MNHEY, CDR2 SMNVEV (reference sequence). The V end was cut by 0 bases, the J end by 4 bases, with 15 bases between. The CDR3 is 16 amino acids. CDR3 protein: CASSLSIPPGFTEAFL. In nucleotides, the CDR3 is TGTGCCAGCAGTTTATCCATCCCCCCGGGCTTCACTGAAGCTTTCCTT.

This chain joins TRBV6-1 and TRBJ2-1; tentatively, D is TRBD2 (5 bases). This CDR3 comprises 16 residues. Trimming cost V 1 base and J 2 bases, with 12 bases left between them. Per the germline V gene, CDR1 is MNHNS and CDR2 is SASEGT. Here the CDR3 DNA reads TGTGCCAGCAGTGAAGTAGTGGGAGTGCCCTACAATGAGCAGTTCTTC. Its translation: CASSEVVGVPYNEQFF.

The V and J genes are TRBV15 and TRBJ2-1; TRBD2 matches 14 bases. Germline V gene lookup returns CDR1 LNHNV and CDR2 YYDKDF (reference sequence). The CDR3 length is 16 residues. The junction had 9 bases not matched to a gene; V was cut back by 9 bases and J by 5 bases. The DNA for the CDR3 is TGTGCCACGCTAGGGACTAGCGGGGGCATACACAATGAGCAGTTCTTC. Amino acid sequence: CATLGTSGGIHNEQFF.

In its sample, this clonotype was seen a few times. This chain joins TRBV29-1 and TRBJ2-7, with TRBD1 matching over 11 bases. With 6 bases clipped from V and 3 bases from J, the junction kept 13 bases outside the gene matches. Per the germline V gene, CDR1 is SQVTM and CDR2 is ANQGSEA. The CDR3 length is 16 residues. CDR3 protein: CSVRPLDRGHVYEQYF. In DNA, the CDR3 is TGCAGCGTCCGCCCCCTGGACAGGGGGCATGTCTACGAGCAGTACTTC.

CDR3 bases: TGTGCCAGCACCCCCCTGCTACCAGGACCTCCCTGGGACGAGCAGTACTTC. Translation gives CASTPLLPGPPWDEQYF. The rearrangement uses TRBV2 and TRBJ2-7; D remains ambiguous. The V and J ends lost 7 bases and 5 bases respectively, with 27 bases between them. Germline V gene sequence: CDR1 SNHLY, CDR2 FYNNEI. The CDR3 runs to 17 residues.

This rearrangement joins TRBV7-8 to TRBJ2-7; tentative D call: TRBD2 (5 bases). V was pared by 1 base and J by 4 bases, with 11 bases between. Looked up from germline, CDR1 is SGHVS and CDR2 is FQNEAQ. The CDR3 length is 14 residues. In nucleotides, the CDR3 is TGTGCCAGCAGCTTAGGTCCGGGAACTTACGAGCAGTACTTC. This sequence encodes CASSLGPGTYEQYF. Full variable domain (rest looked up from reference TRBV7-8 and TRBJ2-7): GAGVSQSPRYKVAKRGQDVALRCDPISGHVSLFWYQQALGQGPEFLTYFQNEAQLDKSGLPSDRFFAERPEGSVSTLKIQRTQQEDSAVYLCASSLGPGTYEQYFGPGTRLTVT.

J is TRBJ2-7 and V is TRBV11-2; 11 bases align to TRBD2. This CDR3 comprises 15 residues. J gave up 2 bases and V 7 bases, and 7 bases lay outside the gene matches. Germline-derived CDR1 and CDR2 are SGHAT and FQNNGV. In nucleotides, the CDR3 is TGTGCCAGCACGTGGGGGACTAGCGGAACCTACGAGCAGTACTTC. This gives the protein CASTWGTSGTYEQYF.

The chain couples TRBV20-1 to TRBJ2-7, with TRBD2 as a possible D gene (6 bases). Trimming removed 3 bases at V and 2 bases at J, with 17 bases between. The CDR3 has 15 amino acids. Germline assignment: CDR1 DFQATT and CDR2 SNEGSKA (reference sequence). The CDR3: CSASVAGLVTYEQYF. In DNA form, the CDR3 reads TGCAGTGCTAGTGTCGCGGGGCTAGTCACCTACGAGCAGTACTTC.

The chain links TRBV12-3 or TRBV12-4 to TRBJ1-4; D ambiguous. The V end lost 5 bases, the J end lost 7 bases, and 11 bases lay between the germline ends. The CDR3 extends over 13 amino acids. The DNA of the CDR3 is TGTGCCAGCAGTAGCCCAGGACGTGAAAAACTGTTTTTT. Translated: CASSSPGREKLFF.

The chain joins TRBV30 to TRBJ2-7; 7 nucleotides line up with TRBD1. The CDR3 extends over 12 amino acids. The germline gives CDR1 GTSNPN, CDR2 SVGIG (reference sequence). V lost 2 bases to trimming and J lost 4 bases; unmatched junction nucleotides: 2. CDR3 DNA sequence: TGTGCCTGGAGTCACAGGGGATACGAGCAGTACTTC. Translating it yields CAWSHRGYEQYF.

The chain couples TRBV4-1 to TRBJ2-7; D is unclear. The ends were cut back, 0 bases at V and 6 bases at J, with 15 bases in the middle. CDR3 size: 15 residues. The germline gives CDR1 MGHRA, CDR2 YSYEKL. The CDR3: CASSQEVGGWVEQYF. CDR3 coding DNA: TGCGCCAGCAGCCAAGAAGTCGGTGGTTGGGTCGAGCAGTACTTC.

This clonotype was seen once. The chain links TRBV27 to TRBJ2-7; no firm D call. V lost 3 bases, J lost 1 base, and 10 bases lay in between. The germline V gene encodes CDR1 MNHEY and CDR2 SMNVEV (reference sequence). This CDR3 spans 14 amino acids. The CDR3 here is CASSFSSESYEQYF. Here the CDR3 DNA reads TGTGCCAGCAGTTTTTCGTCTGAATCCTACGAGCAGTACTTC.

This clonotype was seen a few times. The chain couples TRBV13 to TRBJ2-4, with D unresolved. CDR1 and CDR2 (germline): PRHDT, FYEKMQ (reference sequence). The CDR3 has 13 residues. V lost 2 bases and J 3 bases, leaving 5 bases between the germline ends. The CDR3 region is CASSLLGKNIQYF. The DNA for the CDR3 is TGTGCCAGCAGCTTACTCGGCAAAAACATTCAGTACTTC.

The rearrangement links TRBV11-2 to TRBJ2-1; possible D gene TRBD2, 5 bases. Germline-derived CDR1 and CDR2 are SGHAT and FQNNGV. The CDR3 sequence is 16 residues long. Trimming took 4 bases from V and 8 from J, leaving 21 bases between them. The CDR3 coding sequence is TGTGCCAGCAGCTCGACCTCAGCGGAACACCTTCATGAGCAGTTCTTC. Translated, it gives CASSSTSAEHLHEQFF.

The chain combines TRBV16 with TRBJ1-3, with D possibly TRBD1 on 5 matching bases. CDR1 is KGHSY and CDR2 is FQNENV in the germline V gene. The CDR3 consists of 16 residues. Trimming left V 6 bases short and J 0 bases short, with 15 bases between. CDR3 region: CASSKAGRPSGNTIYF. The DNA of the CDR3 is TGTGCCAGCAGTAAAGCGGGACGTCCCTCTGGAAACACCATATATTTT.

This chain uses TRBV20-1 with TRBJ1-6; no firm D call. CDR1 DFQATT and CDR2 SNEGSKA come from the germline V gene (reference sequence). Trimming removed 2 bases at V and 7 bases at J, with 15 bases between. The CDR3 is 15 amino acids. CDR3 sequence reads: CSARPPQVGNSPLHF. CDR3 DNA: TGCAGTGCTAGACCTCCTCAGGTGGGCAATTCACCCCTCCACTTT.

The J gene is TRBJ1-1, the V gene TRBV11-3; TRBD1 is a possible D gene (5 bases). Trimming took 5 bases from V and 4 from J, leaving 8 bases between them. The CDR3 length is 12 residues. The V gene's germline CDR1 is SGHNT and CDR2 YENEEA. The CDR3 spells CASSKGSTEAFF. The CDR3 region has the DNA TGTGCCAGCAGCAAGGGGAGCACTGAAGCTTTCTTT.

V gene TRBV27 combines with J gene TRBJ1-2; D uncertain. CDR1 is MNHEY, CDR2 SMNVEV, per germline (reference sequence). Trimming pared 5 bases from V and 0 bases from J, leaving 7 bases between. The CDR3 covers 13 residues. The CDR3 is CASSNGPNYGYTF. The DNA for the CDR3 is TGTGCCAGCAGTAATGGGCCTAACTATGGCTACACCTTC.

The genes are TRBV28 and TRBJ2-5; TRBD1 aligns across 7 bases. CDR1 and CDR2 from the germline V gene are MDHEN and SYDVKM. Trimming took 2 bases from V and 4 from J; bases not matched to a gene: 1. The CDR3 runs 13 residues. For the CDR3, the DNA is TGTGCCAGCAGTTTAAGGGGGCTAGAGACCCAGTACTTC. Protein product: CASSLRGLETQYF.

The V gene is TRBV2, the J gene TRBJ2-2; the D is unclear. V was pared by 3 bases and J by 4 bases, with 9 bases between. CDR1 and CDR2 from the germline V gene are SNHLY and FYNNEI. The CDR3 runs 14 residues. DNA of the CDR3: TGTGCCAGCAGTGACTTCGGAGTCACCGGGGAGCTGTTTTTT. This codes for CASSDFGVTGELFF.

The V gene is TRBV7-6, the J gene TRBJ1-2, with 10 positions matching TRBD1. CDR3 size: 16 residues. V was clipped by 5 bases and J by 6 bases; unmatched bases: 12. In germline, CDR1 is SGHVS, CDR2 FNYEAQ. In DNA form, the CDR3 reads TGTGCCAGCAGCGGCAGACAGGGGGCGGTGGGTGATGGCTACACCTTC. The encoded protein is CASSGRQGAVGDGYTF. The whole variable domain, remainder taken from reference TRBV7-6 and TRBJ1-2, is GAGVSQSPRYKVTKRGQDVALRCDPISGHVSLYWYRQALGQGPEFLTYFNYEAQQDKSGLPNDRFSAERPEGSISTLTIQRTEQRDSAMYRCASSGRQGAVGDGYTFGSGTRLTVV.

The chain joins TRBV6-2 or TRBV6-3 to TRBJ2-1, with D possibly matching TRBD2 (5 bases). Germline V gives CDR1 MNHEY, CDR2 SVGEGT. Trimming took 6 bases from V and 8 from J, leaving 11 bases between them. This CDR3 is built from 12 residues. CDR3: CASRLGSHEQFF. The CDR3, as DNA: TGTGCCAGCAGACTAGGGTCCCATGAGCAGTTCTTC.

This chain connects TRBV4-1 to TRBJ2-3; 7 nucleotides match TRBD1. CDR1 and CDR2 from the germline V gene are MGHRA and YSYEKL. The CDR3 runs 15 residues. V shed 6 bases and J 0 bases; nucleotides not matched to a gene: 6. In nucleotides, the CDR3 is TGCGCCAGCAGAGGGGGCCAGTTCAGCACAGATACGCAGTATTTT. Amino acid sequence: CASRGGQFSTDTQYF.

The CDR3 loop reads CASSEAGMGTEAFF. The DNA of the CDR3 is TGTGCCAGCAGTGAAGCCGGTATGGGGACTGAAGCTTTCTTT. V gene TRBV6-1 combines with J gene TRBJ1-1, with unresolved D. The CDR3 runs 14 residues. CDR1 and CDR2 (germline): MNHNS, SASEGT. V lost 0 bases, J lost 5 bases, and 10 bases lay in between.

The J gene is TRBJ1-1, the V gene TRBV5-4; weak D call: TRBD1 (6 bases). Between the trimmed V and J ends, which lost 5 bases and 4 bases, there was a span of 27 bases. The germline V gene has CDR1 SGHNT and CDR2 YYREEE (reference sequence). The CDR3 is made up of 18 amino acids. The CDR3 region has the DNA TGTGCCAGCAGGGAAGGGGGAGGAAGATCCTTGAGCCCCACTGAAGCTTTCTTT. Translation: CASREGGGRSLSPTEAFF.